The 8 T cell receptor beta chains below come from one sample, sequenced in a study of blood T cell repertoires in COVID-19. The table came from immunoSEQ multiplex PCR; TCRdb's copy has only in-frame clones and leaves some out. This table has under 200,000 clones, 88% appearing once. Sequenced: peripheral blood. The receptor set was obtained from a man between 18 and 35 years old with active or convalescent COVID-19.

This clone appeared a few times. The CDR3 is CAWSVLKASRGNEKLFF. In DNA form, the CDR3 reads TGTGCCTGGAGTGTACTGAAGGCTTCCCGAGGGAATGAAAAACTGTTTTTT. This chain links TRBV30 with TRBJ1-4; D unclear. The CDR3 is 17 amino acids. The germline V gene encodes CDR1 GTSNPN and CDR2 SVGIG (reference sequence). V shed 0 bases and J shed 5 bases, with 19 bases lying between them.

This chain connects TRBV5-4 to TRBJ2-3; 9 nucleotides match TRBD1. With V trimmed by 3 bases and J by 3 bases, 5 bases remained unmatched. Germline values: CDR1 SGHNT, CDR2 YYREEE (reference sequence). CDR3 length equals 15 residues. CDR3 sequence: CASSWWDRVTDTQYF. The CDR3 DNA reads TGTGCCAGCAGCTGGTGGGACAGGGTGACAGATACGCAGTATTTT.

This clone was counted only a few times. The chain is built from TRBV4-2 and TRBJ2-7, with 7 bases aligning to TRBD2. The CDR3 runs to 18 residues. Losses at the gene ends were 5 bases for V and 6 bases for J; bases not matched to a gene: 22. The germline V gene has CDR1 LGHNA and CDR2 YNFKEQ. As DNA, the CDR3 is TGTGCCAGCAGCAGACTAGCCCAGGCAGAGTACATCCACGTCGAGCAGTACTTC. It encodes CASSRLAQAEYIHVEQYF.

The V gene is TRBV12-3 or TRBV12-4, the J gene TRBJ1-2; D is uncertain. The V end lost 1 base, the J end lost 8 bases, and 8 bases lay between the germline ends. The CDR3 runs to 12 residues. The CDR3 spells CASSLVSGGYTF. The DNA of the CDR3 is TGTGCCAGCAGTTTAGTATCGGGGGGCTACACCTTC.

J is TRBJ2-7 and V is TRBV7-9; 9 positions agree with TRBD1. The CDR3 consists of 14 residues. V was clipped by 5 bases and J by 4 bases; unmatched bases: 6. The germline CDR1 and CDR2 sequences are SEHNR and FQNEAQ (reference sequence). CDR3 sequence: CASSQGTGKYEQYF. The CDR3 nucleotides are TGTGCCAGCAGCCAAGGGACAGGGAAGTACGAGCAGTACTTC.

J is TRBJ2-7 and V is TRBV7-9; possibly TRBD2 for D (6 bases). This CDR3 is built from 15 residues. Germline CDR1 reads SEHNR; CDR2 reads FQNEAQ (reference sequence). Trimming took 6 bases from V and 6 from J, leaving 21 bases between them. The CDR3 nucleotides read TGTGCCAGCAGTCCAACAACGGGACTGGACCCCGAGCAGTACTTC. It specifies CASSPTTGLDPEQYF.

The chain carries TRBV9 and TRBJ2-1; 11 bases are a match to TRBD2. The CDR3 consists of 17 residues. V was clipped by 0 bases and J by 8 bases; unmatched bases: 10. Germline lookup yields CDR1 SGDLS and CDR2 YYNGEE. Here the CDR3 reads CASSVGPPSGRFYEQFF. The CDR3 DNA sequence: TGTGCCAGCAGCGTAGGACCTCCTAGCGGGAGGTTCTATGAGCAGTTCTTC.

The table lists this clone with a count of one. CDR3 DNA: TGTGCCAGCAGTACCTCGGGACAGAGCTATGGCTACACCTTC. Translation gives CASSTSGQSYGYTF. The rearrangement links TRBV6-5 to TRBJ1-2, with TRBD1 identical over 7 bases. The CDR3 consists of 14 residues. The V segment lost 5 bases and the J segment 4 bases; nucleotides outside the gene matches: 7. Germline V lookup: CDR1 MNHEY, CDR2 SVGAGI.